Listed here is a single TCR beta chain. What it binds is not known. Sequence data were generated for unstimulated naive, memory, effector memory and TEMRA subsets in a few donor pairs. The data were obtained in a study of siplizumab effects on memory and regulatory T cells. Broader study findings: Proliferating clones, CD4+ or CD8+, lacked an assignable naive or memory phenotype in roughly 75-97% of cases. Siplizumab produced a significant drop in alloreactive sequences attributable to unstimulated CD4+ memory cells.

The CDR3 consists of 15 residues. CDR1 SGHAT and CDR2 FQNNGV come from the germline V gene. Trimming took off 5 bases at V and 3 bases at J, with 16 bases between the two ends. The assay was immunoSEQ multiplex PCR, and TCRdb's table has in-frame clones only and misses some. The top ten clones hold about 0.091% of a sample with 50,000 to 75,000 clones, roughly 97% of them seen once. Sequenced material: naive CD8+ T cells sorted from blood. The J gene is TRBJ1-2, the V gene TRBV11-2, with D uncertain. This sequence originates from a human donor in good health. CDR3 amino acids: CASSPGTSVYYGYTF. The CDR3 bases are TGTGCCAGCAGCCCCGGAACGTCCGTGTACTATGGCTACACCTTC.